This TCR beta chain was recorded in a study of cytomegalovirus exposure and HLA in healthy donors. Separation from the roughly 600-subject first cohort characterized the approximately 130-subject validation cohort, to which the donors belonged. The study's findings and limits: A subsequent analysis found that TCR clusters from the first cohort also tended to co-occur in the 120 or so validation repertoires, with about 94% of cluster scores above 0.

The CDR3 loop spans 13 amino acids. Germline V gene data show CDR1 as SGHDN and CDR2 as FVKESK. With V trimmed by 5 bases and J by 4 bases, 3 bases remained unmatched. Profiled with immunoSEQ multiplex PCR; TCRdb holds only in-frame clones, not every one. The profile shows approximately 300,000 clones, approximately 90% of them singletons. A word on this clone: Its antigen is as yet unknown.

This chain joins TRBV14 and TRBJ1-1, with 8 bases lining up with TRBD1. This receptor was taken from a woman younger than 35 in good health and CMV-seronegative. Input material: PBMCs. CDR3 bases: TGTGCCAGCAGCAGTACAGGGGGCACTGAAGCTTTCTTT. Translated, it gives CASSSTGGTEAFF.